This passage covers 18 T cell receptor beta chains from one sample sequenced in a study of T cells of healthy individuals. A single record per CDR3 protein comes from TCRdb applying MiXCR to the 5' RACE reads. Of 53,000 or so distinct CDR3 sequences in the sample, over 12% are singletons; the top ten hold around 16%. The receptors derive from a human donor in good health.

This clonotype was seen at least ten times. The chain combines TRBV20-1 with TRBJ2-1; TRBD2 agrees at 9 bases. J was trimmed by 6 bases and V by 6 bases; bases with no gene match: 12. The CDR3 is 15 amino acids. Looked up from germline, CDR1 is DFQATT and CDR2 is SNEGSKA (reference sequence). CDR3 in amino acids: CSAAQPREGRNEQFF. Written as DNA, the CDR3 is TGCAGTGCCGCCCAACCGCGGGAGGGCCGCAATGAGCAGTTCTTC.

This clonotype was detected a few times. The chain uses TRBV2 and TRBJ1-4; D not certain. Germline V CDR1 and CDR2: SNHLY, FYNNEI. The CDR3 is made up of 15 amino acids. Trimming took off 5 bases at V and 0 bases at J, with 10 bases between the two ends. The CDR3 spells CASSSPQTTNEKLFF. In DNA form, the CDR3 reads TGTGCCAGCAGTTCGCCCCAGACAACTAATGAAAAACTGTTTTTT.

This rearrangement joins TRBV24-1 to TRBJ1-2; D call uncertain. CDR3 length equals 14 residues. CDR1 is KGHDR, CDR2 SFDVKD, per germline. V was trimmed by 1 base and J by 2 bases, leaving 7 bases between them. The CDR3 coding sequence is TGTGCCACCAGTGATTTTACGGAGAACTATGGCTACACCTTC. Amino acids: CATSDFTENYGYTF.

At least ten counts were recorded for this clonotype. J is TRBJ2-1 and V is TRBV5-1; 8 bases are a match to TRBD2. The CDR3 covers 19 residues. Germline trimming cut 4 bases from V and 0 bases from J; bases unmatched to any gene: 15. CDR1 and CDR2 (germline): SGHRS, YFSETQ. CDR3 nucleotide sequence: TGCGCCAGCAGCCCCGAGGAGCGGGGGATATTTAGCTCCTACAATGAGCAGTTCTTC. This codes for CASSPEERGIFSSYNEQFF.

This clonotype was seen more than once but under ten times. The V and J genes are TRBV5-1 and TRBJ1-1; 8 nucleotides agree with TRBD1. Trimming removed 4 bases from V and 8 bases from J; junction bases left unmatched: 4. The CDR3 runs to 12 residues. CDR1 is SGHRS and CDR2 is YFSETQ in the germline V gene. CDR3 sequence (DNA): TGCGCCAGCAGCATGACAGGGGAAGAAGCTTTCTTT. Translated, it gives CASSMTGEEAFF.

This chain uses TRBV27 with TRBJ2-7, with 8 bases matching TRBD1. The CDR3 spans 14 residues. Losses at the gene ends were 6 bases for V and 3 bases for J; bases not matched to a gene: 7. Germline CDR1 and CDR2: MNHEY and SMNVEV (reference sequence). The CDR3 DNA sequence: TGTGCCAGCAGACTACAGGGGGTTCTCTACGAGCAGTACTTC. Encoded protein: CASRLQGVLYEQYF.

This chain uses TRBV27 with TRBJ1-6, with 11 positions matching TRBD1. CDR3 length: 14 residues. CDR1 and CDR2 (germline): MNHEY, SMNVEV (reference sequence). Trimming at V came to 4 bases and at J to 10 bases, leaving 3 bases not matched to a gene. The CDR3 DNA follows: TGTGCCAGCAGTTGGACAGGGGGCGGATCACCCCTCCACTTT. Translation: CASSWTGGGSPLHF.

The chain is built from TRBV18 and TRBJ1-5, with D perhaps TRBD1 (6 bases). CDR3 length equals 15 residues. The V end lost 6 bases, the J end lost 3 bases, and 15 bases lay between the germline ends. Per germline, CDR1 KGHSH and CDR2 LQKENI. DNA of the CDR3: TGTGCCAGCTCCTCCGGCGGGGGGCCCAATCAGCCCCAGCATTTT. This codes for CASSSGGGPNQPQHF.

The table lists this clonotype with many counts. This chain joins TRBV2 and TRBJ2-3; TRBD2 might be the D (6 bases). CDR1 is SNHLY, CDR2 FYNNEI, per germline. The CDR3 contains 13 residues. Trimming took off 8 bases at V and 3 bases at J, with 12 bases between the two ends. CDR3 bases: TGTGCCAGCCTACGGGAGCGAACAGATACGCAGTATTTT. This gives the protein CASLRERTDTQYF.

This clonotype was picked up many times. The gene calls are TRBV18 and TRBJ1-2; TRBD1 agrees at 10 bases. CDR1 is KGHSH, CDR2 LQKENI, per germline. The CDR3 is made up of 13 amino acids. V was pared by 3 bases and J by 8 bases, with 3 bases of the junction left unmatched. The CDR3 DNA reads TGTGCCAGCTCACCTTGGACAGGGGGAGGCTACACCTTC. Translated: CASSPWTGGGYTF.

This clonotype was counted ten times or more. This chain uses TRBV29-1 with TRBJ2-3, with TRBD1 identical over 9 bases. Germline V gene sequence: CDR1 SQVTM, CDR2 ANQGSEA. The V and J ends lost 4 bases and 4 bases, in that order; junction bases with no gene match: 6. CDR3 length: 14 amino acids. In DNA, the CDR3 is TGCAGCGTTGTTGACAGGGGGTCCGCAGATACGCAGTATTTT. Translated: CSVVDRGSADTQYF.

This clonotype was picked up a small number of times. CDR3 nucleotide sequence: TGTGCCAGCAGCGACACAGGGGGCGAAGAGACCCAGTACTTC. Its translation: CASSDTGGEETQYF. This rearrangement joins TRBV21-1 to TRBJ2-5; the D call of TRBD1 is as the table states it, not checked on the DNA. TRBV21-1 has pseudogene status. CDR3 size: 14 residues.

The V gene is TRBV5-1, the J gene TRBJ1-2; D not certain. Trimming shortened V by 1 base and J by 3 bases, and 7 bases separated the two germline ends. This CDR3 comprises 13 residues. CDR1 and CDR2 from the germline V gene are SGHRS and YFSETQ. The CDR3 DNA reads TGCGCCAGCAGCTTGCGGGCTGACTATGGCTACACCTTC. This translates into CASSLRADYGYTF.

This chain connects TRBV6-6 to TRBJ1-5; 7 bases match TRBD1. Germline V gene data show CDR1 as MNHNY and CDR2 as SVGAGI (reference sequence). Trimming removed 6 bases from V and 3 bases from J; junction bases left unmatched: 8. This CDR3 region has 15 residues. CDR3 bases: TGTGCCAGCAGGAGCGGGACAGCAAACAATCAGCCCCAGCATTTT. Translation: CASRSGTANNQPQHF.

Turning to this clonotype: A much larger clone is a single base away; this may be a read error. The chain carries TRBV18 and TRBJ1-2; TRBD1 matches at 9 bases. With 5 bases clipped from V and 3 bases from J, the junction kept 4 bases outside the gene matches. CDR3 length: 14 amino acids. From germline, CDR1 is KGHSH and CDR2 LQKENI. The CDR3 reads CASSWDREDYGYTF. The CDR3 DNA reads TGTGCCAGCTCATGGGACAGGGAGGACTATGGCTACACCTTC.

This clonotype was seen repeatedly, ten times or more. This chain links TRBV20-1 with TRBJ2-4; D possibly corresponds to TRBD2 (6 bases). With 2 bases removed from V and 3 bases from J, the gap between germline ends came to 20 bases. Germline V CDR1 and CDR2: DFQATT, SNEGSKA (reference sequence). CDR3 length equals 17 residues. The DNA for the CDR3 is TGCAGTGCTAGAACCCCTACGGGGGAAGGGGTCAAAAACATTCAGTACTTC. Its protein is CSARTPTGEGVKNIQYF.

This clonotype was counted ten times or more. This rearrangement joins TRBV12-3 or TRBV12-4 to TRBJ2-5, with D possibly being TRBD1 (6 bases). The CDR3 contains 14 residues. Trimming cost V 5 bases and J 7 bases, with 17 bases left between them. CDR3 nucleotides: TGTGCCAGCAGTCGACGAAGGCAGGGGTGGACCCAGTACTTC. This gives the protein CASSRRRQGWTQYF.

This clonotype was detected ten times or more. The rearrangement joins TRBV7-2 to TRBJ2-3; no definite D call. CDR3 length equals 15 residues. Germline assignment: CDR1 SGHTA and CDR2 FQGNSA. The ends were cut back, 3 bases at V and 0 bases at J, with 10 bases in the middle. The CDR3 spells CASSFSSSSTDTQYF. DNA of the CDR3: TGTGCCAGCAGCTTTAGCTCTAGTAGCACAGATACGCAGTATTTT.